One and the same sample provided the 32 T cell receptor beta chains below, sequenced in a study of STAT5B mutations in CD4+ large granular lymphocyte leukemia. TCRdb's copy holds only in-frame clones and misses some; the assay was immunoSEQ multiplex PCR. The sample consists of more than 30,000 clones, 70% to 90% of them appearing once. Sequencing was carried out using CD4+ T cells from blood buffy coats. Source of these receptors: a human donor in good health.

This clone came up once. The J gene is TRBJ2-2, the V gene TRBV7-6; 9 bases line up with TRBD2. The CDR3 sequence is 19 residues long. Per germline, CDR1 SGHVS and CDR2 FNYEAQ. V lost 1 base, J lost 0 bases, and 9 bases stayed unmatched. The CDR3 region is CASSLGPRGGRTNTGELFF. The CDR3 bases are TGTGCCAGCAGCTTAGGCCCGCGGGGGGGGAGAACGAACACCGGGGAGCTGTTTTTT.

This chain connects TRBV19 to TRBJ2-7; perhaps TRBD1 as D (6 bases). The CDR3 consists of 13 residues. The V end was cut by 4 bases, the J end by 3 bases, with 10 bases between. Germline V CDR1 and CDR2: LNHDA, SQIVND (reference sequence). CDR3 nucleotide sequence: TGTGCCAGTAGTACGGGACACCTCTACGAGCAGTACTTC. Its translation is CASSTGHLYEQYF.

The chain couples TRBV27 to TRBJ1-2; TRBD1 matches 7 bases. This CDR3 spans 16 amino acids. Germline V gives CDR1 MNHEY, CDR2 SMNVEV (reference sequence). With 7 bases clipped from V and 0 bases from J, the junction kept 11 bases outside the gene matches. The CDR3 sequence: CASTFAGGPSNYGYTF. The CDR3, as DNA: TGTGCCAGCACTTTCGCAGGGGGGCCCTCTAACTATGGCTACACCTTC.

The genes are TRBV6-5 and TRBJ1-2, with D unclear. The CDR3 extends over 16 amino acids. V shed 0 bases and J shed 2 bases, with 13 bases lying between them. Germline CDR1 and CDR2: MNHEY and SVGAGI. CDR3 protein: CASSYSNAGLNYGYTF. The CDR3 DNA sequence: TGTGCCAGCAGTTACTCTAATGCCGGCCTCAACTATGGCTACACCTTC.

V is TRBV5-1 and J is TRBJ2-2; possibly TRBD1 for D (5 bases). The V end lost 5 bases, the J end lost 0 bases, and 8 bases lay between the germline ends. The CDR3 is 14 residues long. The V gene's germline CDR1 is SGHRS and CDR2 YFSETQ. The CDR3 DNA sequence: TGCGCCAGCAGGGGGCTACCGAACACCGGGGAGCTGTTTTTT. This gives the protein CASRGLPNTGELFF.

The V gene is TRBV28, the J gene TRBJ2-5, with D unclear. The CDR3 runs 13 residues. The germline gives CDR1 MDHEN, CDR2 SYDVKM. V was trimmed by 7 bases and J by 5 bases, leaving 14 bases between them. CDR3 amino acids: CASTFSVGETQYF. CDR3 nucleotide sequence: TGTGCCAGCACATTTTCCGTGGGGGAGACCCAGTACTTC.

The chain couples TRBV19 to TRBJ1-2, with 7 bases aligning to TRBD1. This CDR3 comprises 16 residues. Germline-derived CDR1 and CDR2 are LNHDA and SQIVND (reference sequence). The V gene end was trimmed by 6 bases and the J gene end by 3 bases; junction bases not matched to a gene: 13. The CDR3: CASRFSTGRLDYGYTF. The DNA for the CDR3 is TGTGCCAGTAGGTTCTCGACAGGGCGCTTGGACTATGGCTACACCTTC.

V is TRBV19 and J is TRBJ1-3; the D gene is possibly TRBD1 (5 bases). The CDR3 has 15 residues. The germline V gene encodes CDR1 LNHDA and CDR2 SQIVND (reference sequence). V lost 9 bases, J lost 0 bases, and 15 bases lay in between. CDR3 sequence: CASLPRASSGNTIYF. The CDR3 DNA is TGTGCCAGCCTTCCCAGGGCGAGCTCTGGAAACACCATATATTTT.

The chain combines TRBV29-1 with TRBJ2-5, with D hard to call. The CDR3 runs 10 residues. Germline lookup yields CDR1 SQVTM and CDR2 ANQGSEA. Trimming pared 1 base from V and 4 bases from J, leaving 1 base between. The CDR3 protein is CSVEGETQYF. The CDR3 bases are TGCAGCGTTGAAGGAGAGACCCAGTACTTC.

This chain connects TRBV6-5 to TRBJ1-6, with unresolved D. Per the germline V gene, CDR1 is MNHEY and CDR2 is SVGAGI. Trimming stripped 8 bases from V and 3 bases from J, with 14 bases between. The CDR3 is 15 residues long. The CDR3 spells CASGWAQNYNSPLHF. The CDR3 DNA is TGTGCCAGCGGGTGGGCACAGAACTATAATTCACCCCTCCACTTT.

In its sample, this clone was seen a few times. Other nucleotide sequences from this sample produce the same CDR3. V and J are TRBV2 and TRBJ1-1, with 7 bases fitting TRBD1. The J segment lost 4 bases and the V segment lost 6 bases, leaving 5 bases of the junction unmatched. Germline V gives CDR1 SNHLY, CDR2 FYNNEI. The CDR3 totals 13 residues. The CDR3 DNA is TGTGCCAGCAGCGTACAGGGGAGCACTGAAGCTTTCTTT. Protein sequence: CASSVQGSTEAFF.

V gene TRBV6-4 combines with J gene TRBJ1-5; tentative D call: TRBD1 (6 bases). The germline V gene has CDR1 MRHNA and CDR2 SNTAGT. Deletions cut 3 bases from V and 4 bases from J, with 7 bases between. This CDR3 region has 13 residues. Written as DNA, the CDR3 is TGTGCCAGCAGTGAAACAGGGAATCAGCCCCAGCATTTT. This codes for CASSETGNQPQHF.

This chain joins TRBV28 and TRBJ1-2, with D maybe TRBD1 (6 bases). Deletions cut 7 bases from V and 4 bases from J, with 22 bases between. Germline V gives CDR1 MDHEN, CDR2 SYDVKM. This CDR3 spans 16 amino acids. The CDR3 sequence: CASITGGAGDSYGYTF. The CDR3 DNA reads as TGTGCCAGCATCACGGGGGGGGCAGGGGATTCCTATGGCTACACCTTC.

This clone was seen just once. V gene TRBV2 combines with J gene TRBJ2-5; TRBD2 might be the D (6 bases). The CDR3 has 14 residues. V was pared by 6 bases and J by 1 base, with 12 bases between. Looked up from germline, CDR1 is SNHLY and CDR2 is FYNNEI. As DNA, the CDR3 is TGTGCCAGCAGAAGACTAGACACCCAAGAGACCCAGTACTTC. This sequence encodes CASRRLDTQETQYF. Full variable domain (remainder filled in from reference TRBV2 and TRBJ2-5): EPEVTQTPSHQVTQMGQEVILRCVPISNHLYFYWYRQILGQKVEFLVSFYNNEISEKSEIFDDQFSVERPDGSNFTLKIRSTKLEDSAMYFCASRRLDTQETQYFGPGTRLLVL.

The chain joins TRBV15 to TRBJ1-5; D call uncertain. The germline V and J ends were trimmed by 3 bases and 0 bases, with 15 bases remaining between them. Germline V gives CDR1 LNHNV, CDR2 YYDKDF (reference sequence). The CDR3 is made up of 17 amino acids. In DNA form, the CDR3 reads TGTGCCACCAGCAGCTATCCCCTCCCAGATAGCAATCAGCCCCAGCATTTT. This codes for CATSSYPLPDSNQPQHF. The variable domain in full, completed from reference TRBV15 and TRBJ1-5, reads DAMVIQNPRYQVTQFGKPVTLSCSQTLNHNVMYWYQQKSSQAPKLLFHYYDKDFNNEADTPDNFQSRRPNTSFCFLDIRSPGLGDTAMYLCATSSYPLPDSNQPQHFGDGTRLSIL.

The CDR3 sequence is CASSSPLQGINEKLFF. As DNA, the CDR3 is TGTGCCAGCAGCTCTCCCCTTCAGGGTATCAATGAAAAACTGTTTTTT. The rearrangement links TRBV5-8 to TRBJ1-4, with a weak D call TRBD1 (5 bases). Germline V CDR1 and CDR2: SGHTS, YDEGEE. This CDR3 has 16 amino acids. V lost 3 bases and J lost 5, with 17 bases in between.

The rearrangement joins TRBV12-5 to TRBJ2-3; 8 nucleotides agree with TRBD1. V gave up 5 bases and J gave up 2 bases; unmatched junction bases: 6. Germline V gives CDR1 LGHNT, CDR2 FRNRAP. There are 15 residues in the CDR3. The CDR3 loop reads CASGLGQALTDTQYF. The CDR3 region has the DNA TGTGCTAGTGGTCTGGGACAGGCACTCACAGATACGCAGTATTTT.

The chain links TRBV5-1 to TRBJ2-7; 13 positions agree with TRBD2. Germline CDR1 and CDR2: SGHRS and YFSETQ. The CDR3 loop spans 14 amino acids. V lost 7 bases to trimming and J lost 6 bases; unmatched junction nucleotides: 7. CDR3 protein: CASGGLAGVGEQYF. CDR3 sequence (DNA): TGCGCCAGCGGCGGACTAGCGGGAGTGGGCGAGCAGTACTTC.

This chain joins TRBV6-4 and TRBJ2-5; no definite D call. Trimming removed 3 bases at V and 5 bases at J, with 10 bases between. CDR3 size: 13 residues. Per germline, CDR1 MRHNA and CDR2 SNTAGT. CDR3 sequence: CASSENYGETQYF. CDR3 DNA: TGTGCCAGCAGTGAGAACTACGGGGAGACCCAGTACTTC.

The chain has TRBV18 and TRBJ2-5; unclear D gene. This CDR3 region has 12 residues. V shed 5 bases and J shed 2 bases, with 6 bases lying between them. Germline V CDR1 and CDR2: KGHSH, LQKENI. This chain's CDR3 is CASSSTQETQYF. The CDR3 bases are TGTGCCAGCTCATCCACACAAGAGACCCAGTACTTC.

This clone was counted only a few times. The chain links TRBV4-1 to TRBJ2-1; D gene ambiguous. The CDR3 length is 16 residues. Deletions cut 5 bases from V and 5 bases from J, with 19 bases between. CDR1 is MGHRA and CDR2 is YSYEKL in the germline V gene. CDR3 region: CASSGLGFFQNNEQFF. CDR3 in DNA: TGCGCCAGCAGCGGATTGGGGTTTTTTCAGAACAATGAGCAGTTCTTC.

The chain employs TRBV11-2 and TRBJ1-1; maybe TRBD1 (5 bases). Trimming took off 8 bases at V and 0 bases at J, with 10 bases between the two ends. Looked up from germline, CDR1 is SGHAT and CDR2 is FQNNGV. This CDR3 has 13 residues. CDR3 in DNA: TGTGCCAGCTACCGGGGGTTGAACACTGAAGCTTTCTTT. Translated: CASYRGLNTEAFF.

This chain uses TRBV4-3 with TRBJ1-2, with D uncertain. The V end was cut by 0 bases, the J end by 4 bases, with 12 bases between. The CDR3 is 15 residues long. The V gene's germline CDR1 is LGHNA and CDR2 YSLEER. CDR3 sequence: CASSQDERRIYGYTF. The DNA for the CDR3 is TGCGCCAGCAGCCAAGATGAGAGACGGATCTATGGCTACACCTTC.

In this sample, this clone turned up once. The chain employs TRBV2 and TRBJ2-7; 11 positions match TRBD1. Germline trimming cut 6 bases from V and 4 bases from J; bases unmatched to any gene: 2. Germline lookup yields CDR1 SNHLY and CDR2 FYNNEI. The CDR3 sequence is 13 residues long. The CDR3 DNA is TGTGCCAGCAGGGACAGGGGGCAGTACGAGCAGTACTTC. This encodes CASRDRGQYEQYF.

CDR3 sequence: CASSPRMSNYGYTF. CDR3 DNA sequence: TGTGCCAGCAGTCCCCGTATGAGTAACTATGGCTACACCTTC. The chain joins TRBV6-5 to TRBJ1-2; D gene ambiguous. In germline, CDR1 is MNHEY, CDR2 SVGAGI. The ends were cut back, 5 bases at V and 1 base at J, with 11 bases in the middle. The CDR3 is 14 amino acids.

The chain links TRBV28 to TRBJ2-7; 8 bases agree with TRBD2. CDR1 is MDHEN and CDR2 is SYDVKM in the germline V gene. This CDR3 spans 15 amino acids. The ends lost 3 bases at V and 7 bases at J; junction bases unmatched: 11. CDR3 residues: CASSFGSSGRGEQYF. The CDR3 DNA reads TGTGCCAGCAGTTTCGGGTCGAGCGGGAGAGGTGAGCAGTACTTC.

This chain's CDR3 is CASSYSGQILGGYTF. CDR3 DNA: TGTGCCAGCAGTTACTCGGGGCAGATTCTCGGTGGCTACACCTTC. The chain has TRBV6-5 and TRBJ1-2, with a weak D call TRBD1 (5 bases). The CDR3 totals 15 residues. V was cut by 0 bases and J by 7 bases, with 15 bases left in between. Germline V gene data show CDR1 as MNHEY and CDR2 as SVGAGI.

The CDR3 is CASSIDRFIRAGAVSYTF. Here the CDR3 DNA reads TGTGCCAGTAGTATAGACCGCTTTATCCGGGCGGGGGCGGTGAGCTACACCTTC. This sequence joins TRBV19 and TRBJ1-2, with D maybe TRBD1 (6 bases). V was cut by 0 bases and J by 9 bases, with 26 bases left in between. The CDR3 covers 18 residues. Germline lookup yields CDR1 LNHDA and CDR2 SQIVND (reference sequence).

The chain uses TRBV27 and TRBJ2-7, with D perhaps matching TRBD2 (5 bases). The germline CDR1 and CDR2 sequences are MNHEY and SMNVEV (reference sequence). The ends were cut back, 5 bases at V and 0 bases at J, with 11 bases in the middle. CDR3 length: 14 amino acids. The CDR3 DNA reads TGTGCCAGCAGTCCTTGGACTGACTCCTACGAGCAGTACTTC. Translated: CASSPWTDSYEQYF.

The rearrangement uses TRBV28 and TRBJ1-5; no definite D call. Germline V gives CDR1 MDHEN, CDR2 SYDVKM. The CDR3 loop spans 13 amino acids. Trimming took off 2 bases at V and 4 bases at J, with 6 bases between the two ends. CDR3 protein: CASSLLGNQPQHF. Written as DNA, the CDR3 is TGTGCCAGCAGTTTACTCGGAAATCAGCCCCAGCATTTT.

V is TRBV7-2 and J is TRBJ1-4, with 10 nucleotides matching TRBD1. The junction had 4 bases not matched to a gene; V was cut back by 7 bases and J by 8 bases. Germline V CDR1 and CDR2: SGHTA, FQGNSA. CDR3 length: 13 amino acids. As DNA, the CDR3 is TGTGCCAGCACCCGGGACAGGGGAGAAAAACTGTTTTTT. Its protein is CASTRDRGEKLFF.

This chain connects TRBV4-3 to TRBJ1-3; unclear D gene. The CDR3 is made up of 17 amino acids. The V gene's germline CDR1 is LGHNA and CDR2 YSLEER. V shed 1 base and J shed 2 bases, with 15 bases lying between them. CDR3 sequence: CASSQGLLHPAGNTIYF. CDR3 nucleotides: TGCGCCAGCAGCCAAGGACTGCTACATCCCGCTGGAAACACCATATATTTT.